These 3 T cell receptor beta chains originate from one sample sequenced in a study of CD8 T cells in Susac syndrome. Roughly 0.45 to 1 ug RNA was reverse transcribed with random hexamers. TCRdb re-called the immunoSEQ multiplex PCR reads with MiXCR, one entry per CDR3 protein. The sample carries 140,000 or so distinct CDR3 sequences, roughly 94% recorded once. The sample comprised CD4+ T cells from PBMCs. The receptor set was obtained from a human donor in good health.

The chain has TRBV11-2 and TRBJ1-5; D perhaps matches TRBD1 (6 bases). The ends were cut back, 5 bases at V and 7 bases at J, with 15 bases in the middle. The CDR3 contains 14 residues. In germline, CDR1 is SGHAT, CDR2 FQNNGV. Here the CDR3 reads CASSVRGGQQPQHF. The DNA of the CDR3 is TGTGCCAGCAGCGTCCGGGGGGGGCAACAGCCCCAGCATTTT.

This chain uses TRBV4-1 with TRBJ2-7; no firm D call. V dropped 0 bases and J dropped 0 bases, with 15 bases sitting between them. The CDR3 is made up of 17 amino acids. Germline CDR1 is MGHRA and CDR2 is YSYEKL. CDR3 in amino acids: CASSQDNERPHSYEQYF. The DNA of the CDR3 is TGCGCCAGCAGCCAAGATAATGAGCGTCCGCACTCCTACGAGCAGTACTTC.

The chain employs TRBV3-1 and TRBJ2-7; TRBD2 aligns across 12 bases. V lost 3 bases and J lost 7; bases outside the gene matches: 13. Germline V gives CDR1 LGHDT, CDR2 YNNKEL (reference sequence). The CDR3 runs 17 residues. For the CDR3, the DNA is TGTGCCAGCAGCCATCGACTAGCGGGAGTTATTAGGTCGGAGCAGTACTTC. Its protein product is CASSHRLAGVIRSEQYF.